This TCR beta chain emerged from a study of T cells in Graves' hyperthyroidism and ophthalmopathy. Findings of the study overall: Ophthalmopathy got predicted by the model a median about six months before its onset. The authors' 13 V-J model separated ophthalmopathy from stable hyperthyroidism.

This CDR3 has 13 amino acids. From germline, CDR1 is MNHNY and CDR2 SVGAGI (reference sequence). What was amplified from RNA transcripts were TCR beta CDR3 regions. Primed by the HTBI set, a first-round RT-PCR was run on the TCR CDR3. TCRdb reanalysed the multiplex PCR reads using MiXCR and keeps one entry per CDR3 protein. The sample shows 500,000 to 800,000 distinct CDR3 sequences, over 40% of them seen only once. Patients showing uncontrolled infection, other autoimmune disease, pregnancy or lactation were ineligible. Notes on this clonotype: The antigen remains undetermined. The germline gene is not matched at one end of the junction; a read error may be the cause.

The chain recombines TRBV6-6 with TRBJ1-2; TRBD1 agrees at 9 bases. This receptor was identified in an adult man with Graves' disease, either hyperthyroidism or ophthalmopathy (not recorded which). Sequenced: peripheral blood or thyroid tissue (not recorded which). CDR3 residues: CASSEGQGYGYAF. The CDR3 bases are TGTGCCAGCAGTGAGGGACAGGGCTATGGCTACGCCTTC.